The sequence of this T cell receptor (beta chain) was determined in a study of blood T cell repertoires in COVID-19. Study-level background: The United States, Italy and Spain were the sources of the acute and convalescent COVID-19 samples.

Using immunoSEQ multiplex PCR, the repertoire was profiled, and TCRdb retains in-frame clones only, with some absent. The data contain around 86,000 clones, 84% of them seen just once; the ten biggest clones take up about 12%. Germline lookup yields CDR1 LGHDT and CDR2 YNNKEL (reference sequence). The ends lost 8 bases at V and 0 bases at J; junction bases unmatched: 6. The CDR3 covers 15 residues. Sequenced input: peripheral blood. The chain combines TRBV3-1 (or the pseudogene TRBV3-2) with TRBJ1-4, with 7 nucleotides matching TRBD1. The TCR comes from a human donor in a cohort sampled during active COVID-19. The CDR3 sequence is CASGAGTATNEKLFF. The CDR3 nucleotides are TGTGCCAGCGGAGCAGGGACAGCAACTAATGAAAAACTGTTTTTT.